These 6 T cell receptor beta chains were all obtained from the same sample, sequenced in a study of blood T cell repertoires in COVID-19. Clones were read by immunoSEQ multiplex PCR, and TCRdb kept only the in-frame ones, dropping some. Found here are about 60,000 clones, roughly 88% of them singletons; the top ten hold around 4.8%. Sequencing was done on a sample of peripheral blood. The origin of the receptors is a man aged 55 to 69 with acute or convalescent COVID-19.

The chain couples TRBV9 to TRBJ2-4, with 12 bases lining up with TRBD1. Trimming took 4 bases from V and 3 from J; bases not matched to a gene: 11. Germline values: CDR1 SGDLS, CDR2 YYNGEE. The CDR3 contains 18 residues. The CDR3 here is CASSTRDRGHMDKNIQYF. The DNA of the CDR3 is TGTGCCAGCAGCACCAGGGACAGGGGGCATATGGACAAAAACATTCAGTACTTC.

Only a few counts were recorded for this clone. The chain recombines TRBV27 with TRBJ2-1; D unclear. Germline V CDR1 and CDR2: MNHEY, SMNVEV (reference sequence). V lost 0 bases and J lost 5, with 8 bases in between. The CDR3 is 14 residues long. The CDR3, as DNA: TGTGCCAGCAGTTTATCGGGCCCGAACAATGAGCAGTTCTTC. This translates into CASSLSGPNNEQFF.

In this sample, this clone turned up a few times. The chain joins TRBV18 to TRBJ2-1; the match to TRBD1 covers 9 bases. The CDR3 consists of 19 residues. Germline CDR1 reads KGHSH; CDR2 reads LQKENI. The V and J ends lost 5 bases and 2 bases, in that order; junction bases with no gene match: 16. The CDR3 here is CASSSLGQGLSFPYNEQFF. CDR3 DNA: TGTGCCAGCTCATCACTAGGACAGGGGCTTTCGTTTCCCTACAATGAGCAGTTCTTC.

This chain uses TRBV15 with TRBJ2-3; D is uncertain. Germline CDR1 reads LNHNV; CDR2 reads YYDKDF (reference sequence). CDR3 size: 17 residues. Trimming removed 0 bases from V and 0 bases from J, with 13 bases in between. The CDR3 DNA is TGTGCCACCAGCAGAGATCCCCGCGGCGGCAGCACAGATACGCAGTATTTT. Translation gives CATSRDPRGGSTDTQYF.

J is TRBJ2-7 and V is TRBV5-1, with TRBD1 matching over 7 bases. The CDR3 totals 14 residues. J gave up 7 bases and V 7 bases, and 14 bases lay outside the gene matches. CDR1 and CDR2 (germline): SGHRS, YFSETQ. In DNA, the CDR3 is TGCGCCAGCTACCCCCCAGGGGGTCCCAGGGAGCAGTACTTC. It is translated as CASYPPGGPREQYF.

This chain uses TRBV10-3 with TRBJ1-2; 8 bases fit TRBD1. Germline lookup yields CDR1 ENHRY and CDR2 SYGVKD. V was clipped by 6 bases and J by 7 bases; unmatched bases: 10. CDR3 length equals 14 residues. The CDR3 DNA sequence: TGTGCCATCAGGGGAACGGGACAGGCTGGTGGCTACACCTTC. It translates to CAIRGTGQAGGYTF.